The 10 T cell receptor beta chains reported below all come from one sample, sequenced in a study of blood T cell repertoires in COVID-19. TCRdb's copy holds only in-frame clones and misses some; the assay was immunoSEQ multiplex PCR. This sample has some 130,000 clones, with roughly two thirds found just once. Sequencing was carried out using peripheral blood. These receptors were taken from a woman in her seventies with acute or convalescent COVID-19.

Only a few counts were recorded for this clone. The chain employs TRBV7-6 and TRBJ2-7; D remains ambiguous. The CDR3 is 14 residues long. Germline values: CDR1 SGHVS, CDR2 FNYEAQ. V was pared by 5 bases and J by 3 bases, with 14 bases between. Here the CDR3 DNA reads TGTGCCAGCAGCCTAACATCCGCAGGCTACGAGCAGTACTTC. Its translation is CASSLTSAGYEQYF.

The chain is built from TRBV9 and TRBJ1-3; unclear D gene. Germline lookup yields CDR1 SGDLS and CDR2 YYNGEE. The CDR3 length is 14 residues. V was pared by 2 bases and J by 0 bases, with 6 bases between. The CDR3 loop is CASSVGSSGNTIYF. The CDR3, as DNA: TGTGCCAGCAGCGTGGGCAGCTCTGGAAACACCATATATTTT.

The V call is TRBV10-3, the J call TRBJ2-7; TRBD2 agrees at 11 bases. The V gene end was trimmed by 4 bases and the J gene end by 3 bases; junction bases not matched to a gene: 5. Germline V gene data show CDR1 as ENHRY and CDR2 as SYGVKD. The CDR3 has 15 residues. In nucleotides, the CDR3 is TGTGCCATCAGTGGGATAGCGGGAGGGCACTACGAGCAGTACTTC. Amino acid sequence: CAISGIAGGHYEQYF.

This chain links TRBV12-2 with TRBJ2-7; the table's TRBD2 call for D was not verified on the DNA. TRBV12-2 is marked as a pseudogene. This CDR3 comprises 17 residues. CDR3 sequence (DNA): TGTGCAAGTCGCTTTACTACCGGGACTAGCGGGCGAAACGAGCAGTACTTC. As protein: CASRFTTGTSGRNEQYF.

This clone was counted only a few times. The chain employs TRBV7-6 and TRBJ2-6; D is ambiguous. CDR3 length: 15 amino acids. V was clipped by 5 bases and J by 0 bases, with 8 bases between them. The germline CDR1 and CDR2 sequences are SGHVS and FNYEAQ. Here the CDR3 DNA reads TGTGCCAGCAGCCTGATCAGCTCTGGGGCCAACGTCCTGACTTTC. Translation: CASSLISSGANVLTF.

The chain links TRBV15 to TRBJ2-3, with D unresolved. The V and J ends lost 2 bases and 0 bases respectively, with 9 bases between them. Germline values: CDR1 LNHNV, CDR2 YYDKDF (reference sequence). The CDR3 has 15 amino acids. The CDR3 sequence is CATSRQISSTDTQYF. The CDR3 DNA sequence: TGTGCCACCAGCAGACAGATCTCTAGCACAGATACGCAGTATTTT.

This clone was recorded a few times. The CDR3 reads CASSLELGVVGYTF. The CDR3, as DNA: TGCGCCAGCAGCTTGGAACTAGGTGTGGTTGGCTACACCTTC. The chain combines TRBV5-1 with TRBJ1-2; D not resolved. This CDR3 comprises 14 residues. Trimming cost V 0 bases and J 7 bases, with 13 bases left between them. Germline CDR1 and CDR2: SGHRS and YFSETQ.

This rearrangement joins TRBV11-2 to TRBJ2-7; a possible D gene is TRBD1 (6 bases). CDR1 and CDR2 from the germline V gene are SGHAT and FQNNGV. The CDR3 has 16 amino acids. Deletions cut 5 bases from V and 0 bases from J, with 17 bases between. DNA of the CDR3: TGTGCCAGCAGCGAAATTAGCCGGGACAACTCCTACGAGCAGTACTTC. Amino acids: CASSEISRDNSYEQYF.

The chain's CDR3 is CASSSSGAETQYF. The CDR3 DNA is TGTGCCAGCAGCAGTAGCGGGGCAGAGACCCAGTACTTC. The chain uses TRBV6-5 and TRBJ2-5, with 8 bases lining up with TRBD2. The V gene end was trimmed by 6 bases and the J gene end by 4 bases; junction bases not matched to a gene: 4. CDR1 is MNHEY, CDR2 SVGAGI, per germline. This CDR3 region has 13 residues.

The table lists this clone with a few counts. The gene calls are TRBV19 and TRBJ1-6, with D unclear. V lost 5 bases and J lost 0, with 11 bases in between. Looked up from germline, CDR1 is LNHDA and CDR2 is SQIVND (reference sequence). This CDR3 is built from 16 residues. The CDR3 loop is CASSYDGSSYNSPLHF. The CDR3 DNA is TGTGCCAGTAGTTATGACGGGAGCTCCTATAATTCACCCCTCCACTTT.